This TCR beta chain was recovered during a study of blood T cell repertoires in COVID-19. TCRdb keeps only in-frame clones here, not all; method: immunoSEQ multiplex PCR. The profile shows approximately 75,000 clones, roughly four fifths of them singletons. The CDR3 covers 14 residues. The germline V gene encodes CDR1 MNHNS and CDR2 SASEGT. Regarding this clone: Mismatch with germline at one junction end may stem from a read error.

V is TRBV6-1 and J is TRBJ2-7, with TRBD1 identical over 8 bases. Sample: peripheral blood. This sequence was found in a human donor in a cohort sampled during active COVID-19. CDR3 sequence reads: CASSEDRGTYEQYF. CDR3 coding DNA: TGTGCCAGCAGCGAAGACAGGGGCACCTACGAGCAGTACTTC.